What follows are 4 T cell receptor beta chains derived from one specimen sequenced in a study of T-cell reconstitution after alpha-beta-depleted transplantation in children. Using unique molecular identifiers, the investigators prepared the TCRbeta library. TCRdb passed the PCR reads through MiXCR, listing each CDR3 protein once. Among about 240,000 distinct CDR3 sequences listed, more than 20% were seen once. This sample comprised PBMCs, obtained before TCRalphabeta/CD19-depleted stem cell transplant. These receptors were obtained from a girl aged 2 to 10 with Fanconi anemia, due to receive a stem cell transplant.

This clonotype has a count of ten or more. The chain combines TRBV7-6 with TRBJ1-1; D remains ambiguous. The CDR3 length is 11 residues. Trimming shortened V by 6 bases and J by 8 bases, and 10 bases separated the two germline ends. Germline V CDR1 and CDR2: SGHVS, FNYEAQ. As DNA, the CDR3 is TGTGCCAGCAGTACAGAAGGGGAAGCTTTCTTT. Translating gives CASSTEGEAFF.

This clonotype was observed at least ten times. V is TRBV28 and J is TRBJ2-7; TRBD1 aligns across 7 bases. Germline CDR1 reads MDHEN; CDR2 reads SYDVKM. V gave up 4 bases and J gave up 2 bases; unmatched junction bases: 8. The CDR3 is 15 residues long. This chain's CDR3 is CASSYGTVEPYEQYF. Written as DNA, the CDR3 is TGTGCCAGCAGTTACGGGACAGTGGAACCCTACGAGCAGTACTTC.

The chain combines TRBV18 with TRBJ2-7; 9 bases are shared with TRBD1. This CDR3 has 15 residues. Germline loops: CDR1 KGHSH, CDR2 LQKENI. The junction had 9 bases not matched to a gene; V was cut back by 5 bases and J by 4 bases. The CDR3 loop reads CASSATGQGYYEQYF. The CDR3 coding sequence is TGTGCCAGCTCAGCTACGGGACAGGGCTATTACGAGCAGTACTTC.

The CDR3 spells CASSLDPGLAGETQYF. For the CDR3, the DNA is TGCGCCAGCAGCTTGGACCCGGGACTAGCGGGAGAGACCCAGTACTTC. The chain has TRBV5-1 and TRBJ2-5; 12 bases agree with TRBD2. The trim removed 0 bases at V and 4 bases at J, leaving 4 bases unmatched. This CDR3 region has 16 residues. Per germline, CDR1 SGHRS and CDR2 YFSETQ.